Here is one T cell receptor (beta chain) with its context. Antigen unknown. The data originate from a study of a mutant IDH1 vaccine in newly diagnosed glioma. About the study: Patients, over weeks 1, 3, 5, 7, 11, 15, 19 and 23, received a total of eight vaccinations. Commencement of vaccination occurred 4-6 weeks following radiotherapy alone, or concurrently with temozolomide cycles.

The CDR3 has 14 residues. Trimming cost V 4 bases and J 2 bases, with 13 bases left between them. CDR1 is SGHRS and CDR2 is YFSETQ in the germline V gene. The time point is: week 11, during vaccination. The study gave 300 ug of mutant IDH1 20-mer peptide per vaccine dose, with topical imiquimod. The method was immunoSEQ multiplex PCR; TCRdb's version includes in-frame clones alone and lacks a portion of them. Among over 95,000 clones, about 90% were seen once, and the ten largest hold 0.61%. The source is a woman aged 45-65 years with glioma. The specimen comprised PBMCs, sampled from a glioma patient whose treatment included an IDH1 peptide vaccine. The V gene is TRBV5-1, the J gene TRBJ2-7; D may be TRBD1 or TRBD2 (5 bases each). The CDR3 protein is CASSLRGQPYEQYF. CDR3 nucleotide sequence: TGCGCCAGCAGCCTGAGGGGCCAACCCTACGAGCAGTACTTC.